Listed here are 26 T cell receptor beta chains from one sample, sequenced in a study of blood T cell repertoires in COVID-19. Generated by immunoSEQ multiplex PCR, the TCRdb table keeps only in-frame clones and is missing some. The top ten hold around 2.7% of the sample, which has more than 150,000 clones, around 90% seen once. The sample consisted of peripheral blood. These receptors all come from a man in his forties with active or convalescent COVID-19.

The chain has TRBV30 and TRBJ1-5; unclear D gene. With 3 bases removed from V and 0 bases from J, the gap between germline ends came to 12 bases. The CDR3 extends over 15 amino acids. In germline, CDR1 is GTSNPN, CDR2 SVGIG (reference sequence). Written as DNA, the CDR3 is TGTGCCTGGAGCAGCAGGTCTTATAGCAATCAGCCCCAGCATTTT. Translation: CAWSSRSYSNQPQHF.

The rearrangement links TRBV5-5 to TRBJ1-2; 9 nucleotides agree with TRBD1. The CDR3 contains 14 residues. The V gene end was trimmed by 4 bases and the J gene end by 4 bases; junction bases not matched to a gene: 5. Germline CDR1 and CDR2: SGHKS and YYEKEE (reference sequence). The CDR3 sequence: CASSLGQGTYGYTF. The CDR3 nucleotides read TGTGCCAGCAGCCTCGGACAGGGGACCTATGGCTACACCTTC.

The chain uses TRBV5-4 and TRBJ2-1, with 10 bases lining up with TRBD1. V lost 4 bases and J lost 6; bases outside the gene matches: 4. The CDR3 consists of 14 residues. CDR1 and CDR2 (germline): SGHNT, YYREEE (reference sequence). As DNA, the CDR3 is TGTGCCAGCAGCGGGACAGGGGTAGGCAATGAGCAGTTCTTC. It yields the protein CASSGTGVGNEQFF. The full variable domain, rest sourced from reference TRBV5-4 and TRBJ2-1, is ETGVTQSPTHLIKTRGQQVTLRCSSQSGHNTVSWYQQALGQGPQFIFQYYREEENGRGNFPPRFSGLQFPNYSSELNVNALELDDSALYLCASSGTGVGNEQFFGPGTRLTVL.

CDR3 amino acids: CASSQGPGDYGYTF. The CDR3 nucleotides read TGCGCCAGCAGCCAAGGACCGGGGGACTATGGCTACACCTTC. This chain connects TRBV4-3 to TRBJ1-2; possibly TRBD1 for D (5 bases). The V end lost 1 base, the J end lost 3 bases, and 9 bases lay between the germline ends. Per germline, CDR1 LGHNA and CDR2 YSLEER. This CDR3 contains 14 residues.

The gene calls are TRBV12-5 and TRBJ2-3, with 8 bases identical to TRBD1. The CDR3 totals 14 residues. CDR1 and CDR2 (germline): LGHNT, FRNRAP. J was trimmed by 2 bases and V by 5 bases; bases with no gene match: 3. The CDR3 here is CASGRQGSTDTQYF. The CDR3 coding sequence is TGTGCTAGTGGTCGACAGGGGTCCACAGATACGCAGTATTTT.

This clone is a singleton in its sample. This chain joins TRBV3-1 (or the pseudogene TRBV3-2) and TRBJ2-3; a possible D gene is TRBD2 (6 bases). The CDR3 has 18 amino acids. Germline lookup yields CDR1 LGHDT and CDR2 YNNKEL (reference sequence). V was cut by 4 bases and J by 1 base, with 21 bases left in between. CDR3 sequence reads: CASSPREGVAEGTDTQYF. In DNA, the CDR3 is TGTGCCAGCAGCCCCCGGGAAGGAGTAGCGGAGGGCACAGATACGCAGTATTTT.

This chain uses TRBV3-1 (or the pseudogene TRBV3-2) with TRBJ2-5, with TRBD2 identical over 8 bases. The V segment lost 1 base and the J segment 4 bases; nucleotides outside the gene matches: 11. This CDR3 has 17 amino acids. Per the germline V gene, CDR1 is LGHDT and CDR2 is YNNKEL (reference sequence). The CDR3 spells CASSQGRFREGAETQYF. The DNA of the CDR3 is TGTGCCAGCAGCCAAGGCAGATTCCGGGAGGGAGCAGAGACCCAGTACTTC.

The V call is TRBV3-1 (or the pseudogene TRBV3-2), the J call TRBJ1-2; weak D call: TRBD1 (6 bases). The germline CDR1 and CDR2 sequences are LGHDT and YNNKEL (reference sequence). V was cut by 0 bases and J by 5 bases, with 13 bases left in between. The CDR3 is 15 amino acids. In nucleotides, the CDR3 is TGTGCCAGCAGCCAAGAGTCTCAGGGGTGGTATGGCTACACCTTC. Amino acid sequence: CASSQESQGWYGYTF.

The CDR3 DNA reads TGTGCCAGCAGCCTAGGCGCAGATACGCAGTATTTT. Its protein is CASSLGADTQYF. The rearrangement uses TRBV2 and TRBJ2-3; D is ambiguous. This CDR3 is 12 amino acids long. The V end lost 6 bases, the J end lost 4 bases, and 8 bases lay between the germline ends. Germline V gene lookup returns CDR1 SNHLY and CDR2 FYNNEI.

The chain employs TRBV11-3 and TRBJ1-1, with 11 bases aligning to TRBD1. Germline V gene data show CDR1 as SGHNT and CDR2 as YENEEA. V shed 1 base, J shed 5 bases, and the junction held 9 bases outside the gene matches. The CDR3 spans 17 residues. The CDR3 nucleotides are TGTGCCAGCAGCTTAGCTGGGACAGGGGGGCCTGGAACTGAAGCTTTCTTT. Its translation: CASSLAGTGGPGTEAFF. Together with reference TRBV11-3 and TRBJ1-1, the CDR3 gives the full variable domain: EAGVVQSPRYKIIEKKQPVAFWCNPISGHNTLYWYLQNLGQGPELLIRYENEEAVDDSQLPKDRFSAERLKGVDSTLKIQPAELGDSAVYLCASSLAGTGGPGTEAFFGQGTRLTVV.

This clone was detected a few times. The chain employs TRBV29-1 and TRBJ1-2; D is undetermined. With 6 bases removed from V and 3 bases from J, the gap between germline ends came to 8 bases. The CDR3 contains 11 residues. Per the germline V gene, CDR1 is SQVTM and CDR2 is ANQGSEA. CDR3 sequence reads: CSVQVYYGYTF. In nucleotides, the CDR3 is TGCAGCGTACAAGTATACTATGGCTACACCTTC.

V gene TRBV6-5 combines with J gene TRBJ2-5, with 10 bases that match TRBD1. The V gene's germline CDR1 is MNHEY and CDR2 SVGAGI. The CDR3 totals 16 residues. The trim removed 4 bases at V and 5 bases at J, leaving 10 bases unmatched. CDR3 in amino acids: CASSSFSGTGVETQYF. For the CDR3, the DNA is TGTGCCAGCAGTTCCTTTAGCGGGACAGGGGTGGAGACCCAGTACTTC.

The chain employs TRBV6-5 and TRBJ1-1; tentative D call: TRBD1 (5 bases). This CDR3 is 13 amino acids long. Per the germline V gene, CDR1 is MNHEY and CDR2 is SVGAGI. The V gene lost 4 bases and the J gene lost 7 bases, with 13 bases spanning the gap. CDR3: CASSSAGGDEAFF. The CDR3 DNA follows: TGTGCCAGCAGTTCCGCGGGGGGGGATGAAGCTTTCTTT.

The chain joins TRBV3-1 (or the pseudogene TRBV3-2) to TRBJ1-3; D is unresolved. The CDR3 has 14 residues. CDR1 and CDR2 from the germline V gene are LGHDT and YNNKEL (reference sequence). V was clipped by 7 bases and J by 2 bases, with 12 bases between them. For the CDR3, the DNA is TGTGCCAGCAACCCGGGAGGCGCTGGAAACACCATATATTTT. Amino acid sequence: CASNPGGAGNTIYF.

J is TRBJ2-3 and V is TRBV28; D gene uncertain. The V end lost 5 bases, the J end lost 5 bases, and 14 bases lay between the germline ends. Germline V gene lookup returns CDR1 MDHEN and CDR2 SYDVKM. This CDR3 spans 14 amino acids. CDR3 sequence: CASSPTGLEDTQYF. DNA of the CDR3: TGTGCCAGCAGTCCCACCGGGTTGGAAGATACGCAGTATTTT.

The genes are TRBV3-1 (or the pseudogene TRBV3-2) and TRBJ2-5; 7 bases are shared with TRBD2. Germline V lookup: CDR1 LGHDT, CDR2 YNNKEL (reference sequence). The CDR3 covers 15 residues. V lost 4 bases and J lost 1; bases outside the gene matches: 6. CDR3 protein: CASSPRRGTQETQYF. CDR3 DNA sequence: TGTGCCAGCAGCCCGCGGCGGGGGACCCAAGAGACCCAGTACTTC.

This chain uses TRBV12-3 or TRBV12-4 with TRBJ1-2; 8 nucleotides agree with TRBD1. The V gene end was trimmed by 6 bases and the J gene end by 4 bases; junction bases not matched to a gene: 4. This CDR3 has 13 amino acids. CDR3: CASSPGGGYGYTF. For the CDR3, the DNA is TGTGCCAGCAGCCCAGGGGGCGGCTATGGCTACACCTTC.

The chain uses TRBV9 and TRBJ1-1, with D hard to call. The V and J ends lost 4 bases and 1 base respectively, with 8 bases between them. Germline lookup yields CDR1 SGDLS and CDR2 YYNGEE. The CDR3 spans 13 residues. The CDR3: CASSLDKNTEAFF. Written as DNA, the CDR3 is TGTGCCAGCAGCCTCGACAAGAACACTGAAGCTTTCTTT.

This rearrangement joins TRBV5-1 to TRBJ2-5, with D possibly being TRBD1 (5 bases). CDR1 and CDR2 from the germline V gene are SGHRS and YFSETQ. This CDR3 has 14 amino acids. Trimming left V 4 bases short and J 5 bases short, with 15 bases between. The CDR3 DNA reads as TGCGCCAGCAGCCAGCCCAGGGAACAGGAGACCCAGTACTTC. Translated: CASSQPREQETQYF.

V and J are TRBV6-2 or TRBV6-3 and TRBJ1-5; 9 positions agree with TRBD1. The V gene end was trimmed by 4 bases and the J gene end by 0 bases; junction bases not matched to a gene: 4. CDR1 is MNHEY, CDR2 SVGEGT, per germline. The CDR3 extends over 16 amino acids. DNA for the CDR3: TGTGCCAGCAGTTCCCCGACAGGGGGTAGCAATCAGCCCCAGCATTTT. It translates to CASSSPTGGSNQPQHF.

This rearrangement joins TRBV4-1 to TRBJ2-3, with 10 nucleotides matching TRBD2. J was trimmed by 1 base and V by 0 bases; bases with no gene match: 7. Germline lookup yields CDR1 MGHRA and CDR2 YSYEKL. The CDR3 has 18 amino acids. The CDR3 is CASSQDSPTSGGTDTQYF. The CDR3 nucleotides read TGCGCCAGCAGCCAAGACTCGCCCACTAGCGGGGGCACAGATACGCAGTATTTT.

The genes are TRBV6-6 and TRBJ2-5; 9 nucleotides match TRBD1. V lost 7 bases and J lost 1; bases outside the gene matches: 7. Germline V gene lookup returns CDR1 MNHNY and CDR2 SVGAGI (reference sequence). The CDR3 loop spans 15 amino acids. For the CDR3, the DNA is TGTGCCAGCACCCCAATGGACAGGGGCCAAGAGACCCAGTACTTC. The encoded protein is CASTPMDRGQETQYF.

The CDR3 sequence is CASSPEGNTEAFF. The CDR3 DNA follows: TGCGCCAGCAGCCCGGAGGGGAACACTGAAGCTTTCTTT. The chain recombines TRBV5-1 with TRBJ1-1; D ambiguous. This CDR3 comprises 13 residues. Trimming cost V 4 bases and J 1 base, with 8 bases left between them. Germline V gene data show CDR1 as SGHRS and CDR2 as YFSETQ.

The V call is TRBV2, the J call TRBJ2-7; TRBD1 aligns across 7 bases. Germline CDR1 reads SNHLY; CDR2 reads FYNNEI. Trimming cost V 4 bases and J 2 bases; bases outside gene matches: 5. The CDR3 contains 14 residues. CDR3 amino acids: CASSVDRNPYEQYF. The CDR3 region has the DNA TGTGCCAGCAGTGTGGACAGGAACCCCTACGAGCAGTACTTC.

The CDR3 bases are TGTGCCAGCAGTTTCGGTTGGGGGGGGCGTACCACTAGCACAGATACGCAGTATTTT. It yields the protein CASSFGWGGRTTSTDTQYF. The chain recombines TRBV28 with TRBJ2-3, with D perhaps matching TRBD2 (7 bases). Germline V gives CDR1 MDHEN, CDR2 SYDVKM. This CDR3 region has 19 residues. The ends were cut back, 3 bases at V and 0 bases at J, with 22 bases in the middle.

The chain couples TRBV15 to TRBJ2-5; D might be TRBD1 (7 bases). CDR1 and CDR2 (germline): LNHNV, YYDKDF (reference sequence). V was trimmed by 3 bases and J by 4 bases, leaving 15 bases between them. The CDR3 has 15 amino acids. The CDR3 region is CATSSGQGGSETQYF. In DNA form, the CDR3 reads TGTGCCACCAGCAGCGGGCAGGGGGGTTCAGAGACCCAGTACTTC.